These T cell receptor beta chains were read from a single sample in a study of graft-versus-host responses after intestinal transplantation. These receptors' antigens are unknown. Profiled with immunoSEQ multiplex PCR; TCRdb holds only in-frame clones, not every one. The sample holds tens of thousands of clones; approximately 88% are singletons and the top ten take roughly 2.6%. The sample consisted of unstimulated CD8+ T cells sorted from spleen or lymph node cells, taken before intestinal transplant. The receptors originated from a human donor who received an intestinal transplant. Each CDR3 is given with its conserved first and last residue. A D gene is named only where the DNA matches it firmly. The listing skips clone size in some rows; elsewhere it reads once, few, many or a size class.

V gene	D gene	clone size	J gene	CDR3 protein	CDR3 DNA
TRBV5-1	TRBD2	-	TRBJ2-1	CASSSLLAGVFPNEQFF	TGCGCCAGCAGCTCCCTTTTAGCGGGAGTGTTCCCAAATGAGCAGTTCTTC
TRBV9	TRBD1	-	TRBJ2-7	CASSARDSPYEQYF	TGTGCCAGCAGCGCCCGGGACAGCCCCTACGAGCAGTACTTC
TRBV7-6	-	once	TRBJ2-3	CASSSLGSLHTDTQYF	TGTGCCAGCAGCTCCCTTGGGAGTCTCCACACAGATACGCAGTATTTT
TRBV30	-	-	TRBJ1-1	CAWSHLNLREVNTEAFF	TGTGCCTGGAGTCATCTGAACCTCAGGGAGGTGAACACTGAAGCTTTCTTT
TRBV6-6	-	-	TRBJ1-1	CASSFSGSLNTEAFF	TGTGCCAGCAGTTTCTCCGGGTCCTTGAACACTGAAGCTTTCTTT
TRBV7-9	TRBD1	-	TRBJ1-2	CASSHRTGYYGYTF	TGTGCCAGCAGTCATCGGACAGGCTACTATGGCTACACCTTC
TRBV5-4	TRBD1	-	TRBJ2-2	CASSKRAGGLFF	TGTGCCAGCAGCAAGAGGGCAGGGGGGCTGTTTTTT
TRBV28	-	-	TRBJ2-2	CASSNERLEFKWATGELFF	TGTGCCAGCAGCAATGAACGACTAGAGTTCAAATGGGCCACCGGGGAGCTGTTTTTT
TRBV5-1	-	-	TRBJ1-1	CASSLVRRYNTEAFF	TGCGCCAGCAGCTTGGTTCGGAGGTACAACACTGAAGCTTTCTTT
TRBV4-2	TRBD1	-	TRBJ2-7	CASSLVGQGPYEQYF	TGTGCCAGCAGCCTCGTGGGACAGGGACCCTACGAGCAGTACTTC
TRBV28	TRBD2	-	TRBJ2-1	CASSPGLDNEQFF	TGTGCCAGCAGTCCGGGACTAGACAATGAGCAGTTCTTC
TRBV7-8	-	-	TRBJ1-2	CASSLGGESYGYTF	TGTGCCAGCAGCCTGGGGGGGGAGAGCTATGGCTACACCTTC
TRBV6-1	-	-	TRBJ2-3	CASILGSTDTQYF	TGTGCCAGCATTCTCGGGAGCACAGATACGCAGTATTTT
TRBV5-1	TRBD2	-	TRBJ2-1	CASSGRAGGGYNEQFF	TGCGCCAGCAGCGGGCGGGCGGGAGGAGGATACAATGAGCAGTTCTTC
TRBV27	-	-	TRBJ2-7	CASSFGVSYEQYF	TGTGCCAGCAGTTTCGGTGTATCCTACGAGCAGTACTTC
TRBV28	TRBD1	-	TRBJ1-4	CASSLPIRDSYDEKLFF	TGTGCCAGCAGTTTACCTATCCGGGACAGCTACGATGAAAAACTGTTTTTT
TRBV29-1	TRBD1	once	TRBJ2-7	CSVRDRDTYEQYF	TGCAGCGTACGGGACAGGGATACCTACGAGCAGTACTTC
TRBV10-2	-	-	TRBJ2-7	CASSESGGGAYEQYF	TGCGCCAGCAGTGAGTCTGGCGGGGGCGCCTACGAGCAGTACTTC
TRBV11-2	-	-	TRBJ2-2	CASSYLRLVVAGELFF	TGTGCCAGCAGCTACCTTCGACTAGTTGTCGCCGGGGAGCTGTTTTTT
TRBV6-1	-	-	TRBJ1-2	CASSVTANYGYTF	TGTGCCAGCAGTGTGACAGCTAACTATGGCTACACCTTC
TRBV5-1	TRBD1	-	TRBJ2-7	CASYPSGQASYEQYF	TGCGCCAGCTACCCTTCGGGACAGGCATCCTACGAGCAGTACTTC
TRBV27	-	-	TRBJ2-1	CASSLSAGTHNEQFF	TGTGCCAGCAGTTTATCGGCGGGTACCCACAATGAGCAGTTCTTC
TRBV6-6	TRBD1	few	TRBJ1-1	CASSYFRDRGTEAFF	TGTGCCAGCAGTTACTTCCGGGACAGGGGCACTGAAGCTTTCTTT
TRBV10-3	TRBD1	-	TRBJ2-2	CAISGQGTGVSTGELFF	TGTGCCATCAGTGGGCAGGGGACAGGAGTGAGCACCGGGGAGCTGTTTTTT
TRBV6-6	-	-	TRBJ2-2	CASSYVGAHELF	TGTGCCAGCAGTTACGTAGGGGCGCACGAGCTTTTT
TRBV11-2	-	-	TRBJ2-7	CASSSNFYEQYF	TGTGCCAGCAGTTCGAACTTCTACGAGCAGTACTTC
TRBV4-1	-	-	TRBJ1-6	CASSQPDSGPYNSPLHF	TGCGCCAGCAGCCAACCGGACAGCGGCCCCTATAATTCACCCCTCCACTTT
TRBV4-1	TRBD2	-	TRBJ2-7	CASSPQLAGLYEQYF	TGCGCCAGCAGCCCGCAACTAGCGGGCCTCTACGAGCAGTACTTC
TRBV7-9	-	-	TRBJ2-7	CASSRTGDIYEQYF	TGTGCCAGCAGCCGAACGGGAGATATTTACGAGCAGTACTTC
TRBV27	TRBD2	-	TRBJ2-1	CASSSISLAGGSYNEQFF	TGTGCCAGCAGTTCGATCTCCCTAGCGGGGGGATCCTACAATGAGCAGTTCTTC
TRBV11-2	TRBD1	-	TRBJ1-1	CASSLDRTEAFF	TGTGCCAGCAGCCTGGACAGGACTGAAGCTTTCTTT
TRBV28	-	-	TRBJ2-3	CASSHYVTGPITDTQYF	TGTGCCAGCAGCCACTACGTCACAGGGCCCATCACAGATACGCAGTATTTT
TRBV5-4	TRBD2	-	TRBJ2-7	CASSSAGSVVTAQYF	TGTGCCAGCAGCTCAGCGGGGAGTGTCGTGACGGCGCAGTACTTC
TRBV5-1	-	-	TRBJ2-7	CASSLRRGRGVYEQYF	TGCGCCAGCAGCTTGAGGCGGGGGCGCGGGGTCTACGAGCAGTACTTC
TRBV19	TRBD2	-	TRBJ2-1	CASSIEGGWWYNEQFF	TGTGCCAGTAGTATAGAGGGGGGGTGGTGGTACAATGAGCAGTTCTTC
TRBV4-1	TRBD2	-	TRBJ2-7	CASSQGPAGGLYEQYF	TGCGCCAGCAGCCAAGGGCCGGCGGGGGGTCTCTACGAGCAGTACTTC
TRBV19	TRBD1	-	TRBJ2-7	CASRPSGTASEYF	TGTGCCAGTAGGCCCTCCGGGACAGCATCTGAGTACTTC
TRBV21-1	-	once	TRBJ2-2	CASSKPADSKNTGELFF	TGTGCCAGCAGCAAACCCGCTGACTCTAAGAACACCGGGGAGCTGTTTTTT
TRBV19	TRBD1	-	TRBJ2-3	CASSTGQGTDTQYF	TGTGCCAGTAGTACGGGACAGGGCACAGATACGCAGTATTTT
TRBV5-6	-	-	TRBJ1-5	CASSLAGGASNQPQHF	TGTGCCAGCAGCTTGGCGGGGGGGGCTAGCAATCAGCCCCAGCATTTT
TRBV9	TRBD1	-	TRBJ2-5	CASSSWDREETQYF	TGTGCCAGCAGCTCCTGGGACAGGGAAGAGACCCAGTACTTC